Shown below are 17 T cell receptor beta chains from a single sample sequenced in a study of CD8+ T cells in alopecia areata. TCR sequencing used cDNA made by reverse transcription of extracted RNA. The assay was immunoSEQ multiplex PCR, and TCRdb's table has in-frame clones only and misses some. Of over 150,000 clones in the sample, about 60% were seen once. Specified treatment: oral pan-JAK inhibitor, 5-10 mg twice daily. The sequencing used CD4+ T cells sorted from blood, collected at week 24, from a patient treated with tofacitinib. The source of these receptors is a human donor with alopecia areata.

The chain uses TRBV29-1 and TRBJ2-7; D tentatively fits TRBD1 or TRBD2 (7 bases each). The CDR3 is made up of 13 amino acids. The V gene lost 6 bases and the J gene lost 3 bases, with 15 bases spanning the gap. CDR1 is SQVTM, CDR2 ANQGSEA, per germline. The CDR3 region is CSVREGAIYEQYF. The CDR3 DNA reads as TGCAGCGTGAGGGAGGGGGCAATCTACGAGCAGTACTTC.

The chain employs TRBV7-9 and TRBJ2-2; D call uncertain. Germline V gives CDR1 SEHNR, CDR2 FQNEAQ (reference sequence). The V gene lost 5 bases and the J gene lost 5 bases, with 9 bases spanning the gap. CDR3 length: 13 residues. The CDR3 protein is CASSTRWTGELFF. CDR3 nucleotides: TGTGCCAGCAGCACCAGGTGGACCGGGGAGCTGTTTTTT.

On this clone itself: The junction departs from the called germline gene at one end, perhaps through a read error. V gene TRBV30 combines with J gene TRBJ2-3; 13 positions match TRBD2. The CDR3 has 12 amino acids. Germline CDR1 and CDR2: GTSNPN and SVGIG (reference sequence). The DNA of the CDR3 is TGTGCCTGGAGCCGAACTAGCGGGGGGGCCTCTTTT. Translation: CAWSRTSGGASF. Using reference TRBV30 and TRBJ2-3 for the parts outside the CDR3, the full variable domain is SQTIHQWPATLVQPVGSPLSLECTVEGTSNPNLYWYRQAAGRGLQLLFYSVGIGQISSEVPQNLSASRPQDRQFILSSKKLLLSDSGFYLCAWSRTSGGASFGPGTRLTVL.

The chain links TRBV29-1 to TRBJ2-3; 7 positions agree with TRBD1. J gave up 3 bases and V 6 bases, and 6 bases lay outside the gene matches. Germline CDR1 reads SQVTM; CDR2 reads ANQGSEA. The CDR3 has 13 amino acids. The CDR3 spells CSVVPTGTDTQYF. The CDR3 DNA sequence: TGCAGCGTCGTCCCGACAGGGACAGATACGCAGTATTTT.

This clone appeared a single time. This chain uses TRBV14 with TRBJ2-7; no firm D call. V was clipped by 0 bases and J by 3 bases, with 3 bases between them. The germline CDR1 and CDR2 sequences are SGHDN and FVKESK. The CDR3 has 12 amino acids. This chain's CDR3 is CASSQDSYEQYF. CDR3 in DNA: TGTGCCAGCAGCCAAGATAGCTACGAGCAGTACTTC.

This clone was seen only a few times. The chain employs TRBV6-1 and TRBJ1-1, with a tentative D call TRBD1 (5 bases). Trimming left V 3 bases short and J 4 bases short, with 12 bases between. The V gene's germline CDR1 is MNHNS and CDR2 SASEGT. This CDR3 contains 14 residues. For the CDR3, the DNA is TGTGCCAGCAGTGAGTCTTTCGGGGGCACTGAAGCTTTCTTT. This encodes CASSESFGGTEAFF.

The chain carries TRBV7-9 and TRBJ2-5; TRBD2 is a possible D gene (5 bases). Germline CDR1 reads SEHNR; CDR2 reads FQNEAQ (reference sequence). There are 16 residues in the CDR3. Deletions cut 2 bases from V and 5 bases from J, with 18 bases between. CDR3 region: CASSLLRGGLGETQYF. Here the CDR3 DNA reads TGTGCCAGCAGCTTATTACGAGGCGGGCTTGGGGAGACCCAGTACTTC.

This clone has only a few counts. The junction departs from germline at one end; a sequencing error may be responsible. The V call is TRBV28, the J call TRBJ2-1, with 11 nucleotides matching TRBD2. The CDR3 runs 13 residues. Germline lookup yields CDR1 MDHEN and CDR2 SYDVKM. Here the CDR3 reads CASSLIQASGGIF. The CDR3 DNA sequence: TGTGCCAGCAGTTTAATTCAGGCTAGCGGGGGGATCTTC.

This clone was counted many times. J is TRBJ2-6 and V is TRBV2; a weak D match, TRBD1 (5 bases). Germline CDR1 reads SNHLY; CDR2 reads FYNNEI. V was cut by 6 bases and J by 0 bases, with 9 bases left in between. CDR3 length: 15 amino acids. As DNA, the CDR3 is TGTGCCAGCAGGAAGACAGACTCTGGGGCCAACGTCCTGACTTTC. Translating it yields CASRKTDSGANVLTF. Full variable domain (remainder filled in from reference TRBV2 and TRBJ2-6): EPEVTQTPSHQVTQMGQEVILRCVPISNHLYFYWYRQILGQKVEFLVSFYNNEISEKSEIFDDQFSVERPDGSNFTLKIRSTKLEDSAMYFCASRKTDSGANVLTFGAGSRLTVL.

The rearrangement links TRBV30 to TRBJ1-6, with 7 bases matching TRBD1. V shed 3 bases, J shed 7 bases, and the junction held 6 bases outside the gene matches. The germline V gene encodes CDR1 GTSNPN and CDR2 SVGIG (reference sequence). CDR3 size: 14 residues. The CDR3 is CAWRMGQPNSPLHF. CDR3 in DNA: TGTGCCTGGAGAATGGGACAGCCAAATTCACCCCTCCACTTT.

The V and J genes are TRBV13 and TRBJ1-4, with TRBD1 as a possible D gene (6 bases). This CDR3 has 15 amino acids. V lost 5 bases to trimming and J lost 7 bases, with 17 bases between them. The V gene's germline CDR1 is PRHDT and CDR2 FYEKMQ (reference sequence). CDR3 nucleotide sequence: TGTGCCAGCAGCCTCAACAGTGGGGGCGGTGAAAAACTGTTTTTT. This codes for CASSLNSGGGEKLFF.

The V gene is TRBV25-1, the J gene TRBJ2-7; D gene unclear. In germline, CDR1 is MGHDK, CDR2 SYGVNS. The CDR3 length is 11 residues. V lost 4 bases to trimming and J lost 4 bases, with 5 bases between them. CDR3 in amino acids: CASSGSYEQYF. The CDR3 coding sequence is TGTGCCAGCAGTGGATCGTACGAGCAGTACTTC.

The rearrangement uses TRBV11-2 and TRBJ2-1, with 9 bases aligning to TRBD2. The germline V gene has CDR1 SGHAT and CDR2 FQNNGV. The CDR3 sequence is 15 residues long. The V segment lost 5 bases and the J segment 8 bases; nucleotides outside the gene matches: 10. DNA of the CDR3: TGTGCCAGCAGCCTCCACGGGACTAGCAATTATGAGCAGTTCTTC. Amino acid sequence: CASSLHGTSNYEQFF. The variable domain in full, with the rest retrieved from reference TRBV11-2 and TRBJ2-1, is EAGVAQSPRYKIIEKRQSVAFWCNPISGHATLYWYQQILGQGPKLLIQFQNNGVVDDSQLPKDRFSAERLKGVDSTLKIQPAKLEDSAVYLCASSLHGTSNYEQFFGPGTRLTVL.

V and J are TRBV7-9 and TRBJ2-5, with D possibly TRBD1 on 6 matching bases. Trimming left V 6 bases short and J 2 bases short, with 13 bases between. Germline V gene lookup returns CDR1 SEHNR and CDR2 FQNEAQ (reference sequence). This CDR3 spans 14 amino acids. The CDR3 protein is CASSKDRMQETQYF. CDR3 DNA: TGTGCCAGCAGTAAGGACAGAATGCAAGAGACCCAGTACTTC.

This clone has a handful of counts. This chain uses TRBV14 with TRBJ1-6; D is undetermined. Germline values: CDR1 SGHDN, CDR2 FVKESK. The ends were cut back, 1 base at V and 10 bases at J, with 5 bases in the middle. The CDR3 runs to 12 residues. CDR3 in DNA: TGTGCCAGCAGCCAAGCCAGCTCACCCCTCCACTTT. Translating it yields CASSQASSPLHF.

As concerns this clone: The same CDR3 also results from other DNA sequences found in this sample. V and J are TRBV29-1 and TRBJ1-1; D gene ambiguous. This CDR3 spans 11 amino acids. From germline, CDR1 is SQVTM and CDR2 ANQGSEA. V gave up 5 bases and J gave up 2 bases, with 6 bases separating them. CDR3: CSVSGNTEAFF. DNA of the CDR3: TGCAGCGTTAGTGGTAACACTGAAGCTTTCTTT. Combining the CDR3 with reference TRBV29-1 and TRBJ1-1 gives the whole variable domain SAVISQKPSRDICQRGTSLTIQCQVDSQVTMMFWYRQQPGQSLTLIATANQGSEATYESGFVIDKFPISRPNLTFSTLTVSNMSPEDSSIYLCSVSGNTEAFFGQGTRLTVV.

The V gene is TRBV4-1, the J gene TRBJ2-7; D is ambiguous. Looked up from germline, CDR1 is MGHRA and CDR2 is YSYEKL. The CDR3 runs to 13 residues. V shed 1 base and J shed 1 base, with 5 bases lying between them. The CDR3 loop is CASSQVRSYEQYF. CDR3 nucleotides: TGCGCCAGCAGCCAAGTCAGATCCTACGAGCAGTACTTC.